This TCR beta chain was obtained from a study of blood T cell repertoires in COVID-19. About the study: The study drew acute and convalescent COVID-19 samples from the United States, Italy and Spain. T cells, B-cell-depleted T cells, or PBMCs provided the cDNA or gDNA that served as material.

The V end lost 5 bases, the J end lost 2 bases, and 3 bases lay between the germline ends. Germline CDR1 SQVTM, CDR2 ANQGSEA. CDR3 length: 11 residues. Per the study methods: Reference gene primer amplification in the assay estimated nucleated cell counts. Sequencing used immunoSEQ multiplex PCR; TCRdb keeps in-frame clones, though not all of them. That table furnishes V, J and clone size, whereas the DNA furnished D and trimming. The data contain approximately 94,000 clones, roughly 84% of them singletons. The sample was peripheral blood. The gene calls are TRBV29-1 and TRBJ2-2; unclear D gene. This TCR was sampled from a human donor in a cohort sampled during active COVID-19. The CDR3 nucleotides read TGCAGCGTTCGTAACACCGGGGAGCTGTTTTTT. It yields the protein CSVRNTGELFF.